The clone carrying this T cell receptor (beta chain) has more than one count but fewer than ten. TCRdb independently ran MiXCR on the 5' RACE reads; one entry per CDR3 protein. The sample contains some 500,000 distinct CDR3 sequences, approximately 10% of which appear only once. V was trimmed by 3 bases and J by 2 bases, leaving 11 bases between them. The CDR3 totals 14 residues. CDR1 is SEHNR and CDR2 is FQNEAQ in the germline V gene (reference sequence). This entry is derived from a study of identical twins. These sequences were also reported in another study, on yellow fever vaccine responses in identical twins.

This clonotype originated in a woman between 18 and 29 years old in good health. V gene TRBV7-9 combines with J gene TRBJ2-7; a weak D match, TRBD1 (6 bases). Sequencing input: PBMCs. CDR3 in DNA: TGTGCCAGCAGCTTGGGACATTCGGCCTACGAGCAGTACTTC. This translates into CASSLGHSAYEQYF.